What follows are 29 T cell receptor beta chains derived from one specimen sequenced in a study of T cell repertoires in cytomegalovirus infection. A single record per CDR3 protein comes from TCRdb applying MiXCR to the reads. This table has 450,000 to 550,000 distinct CDR3 sequences, 16% appearing once. Sequenced: CD8+ T cells from PBMCs. These receptors were obtained from a human donor in good health (CMV status not recorded). Some clones in this sample may be carry-over from other donors' samples.

The sample holds a few counts of this clonotype. This chain uses TRBV12-5 with TRBJ2-2; TRBD1 agrees at 10 bases. Looked up from germline, CDR1 is LGHNT and CDR2 is FRNRAP. CDR3 length equals 16 residues. V lost 2 bases, J lost 4 bases, and 4 bases stayed unmatched. The CDR3 loop reads CASGLTRTGGTGELFF. DNA for the CDR3: TGTGCTAGTGGTTTGACCCGGACAGGGGGCACCGGGGAGCTGTTTTTT.

Concerning this clonotype: Possible read error: a much larger clone is one base away. The rearrangement joins TRBV7-3 to TRBJ2-1; D uncertain. Between the trimmed V and J ends, which lost 5 bases and 4 bases, there was a span of 9 bases. The germline V gene has CDR1 SGHTA and CDR2 FQGTGA. The CDR3 spans 13 residues. CDR3 in DNA: TGTGCCAGCAGCATACAGTTTTACAATGAGCAGTTCTTC. This gives the protein CASSIQFYNEQFF.

This clonotype was seen at least ten times. This chain joins TRBV7-9 and TRBJ2-3; D unclear. The CDR3 has 14 residues. From germline, CDR1 is SEHNR and CDR2 FQNEAQ (reference sequence). V lost 5 bases, J lost 3 bases, and 12 bases lay in between. In nucleotides, the CDR3 is TGTGCCAGCAGCCCGACGACCGTTACAGATACGCAGTATTTT. Translation gives CASSPTTVTDTQYF.

This clonotype was detected a few times. This chain connects TRBV4-2 to TRBJ1-1, with D possibly TRBD1 on 5 matching bases. In germline, CDR1 is LGHNA, CDR2 YNFKEQ. The CDR3 is 15 amino acids. Between the trimmed V and J ends, which lost 6 bases and 3 bases, there was a span of 17 bases. CDR3 residues: CASRVDPKGDTEAFF. CDR3 DNA: TGTGCCAGCAGGGTCGATCCTAAAGGGGACACTGAAGCTTTCTTT.

J is TRBJ2-1 and V is TRBV20-1; TRBD1 matches 12 bases. Germline V gene data show CDR1 as DFQATT and CDR2 as SNEGSKA (reference sequence). The V and J ends lost 6 bases and 7 bases, in that order; junction bases with no gene match: 10. The CDR3 is 15 amino acids. Here the CDR3 reads CSAPPGQGAENEQFF. The CDR3 nucleotides read TGCAGTGCACCCCCGGGACAGGGGGCTGAAAATGAGCAGTTCTTC.

This clonotype has a count of ten or more. V gene TRBV27 combines with J gene TRBJ1-1; D may be TRBD1 (5 bases). This CDR3 comprises 14 residues. Trimming took 2 bases from V and 0 from J, leaving 7 bases between them. Germline V gene sequence: CDR1 MNHEY, CDR2 SMNVEV (reference sequence). The CDR3 here is CASSLGHVNTEAFF. Written as DNA, the CDR3 is TGTGCCAGCAGTTTAGGACACGTGAACACTGAAGCTTTCTTT.

This clonotype was detected many times. V gene TRBV7-8 combines with J gene TRBJ1-1; TRBD1 is a possible D gene (6 bases). The CDR3 runs to 14 residues. From germline, CDR1 is SGHVS and CDR2 FQNEAQ. Trimming shortened V by 4 bases and J by 8 bases, and 17 bases separated the two germline ends. The CDR3 protein is CASSSVDRPWEAFF. In DNA, the CDR3 is TGTGCCAGCAGCTCCGTCGACAGGCCGTGGGAAGCTTTCTTT.

For this clonotype: Given a much more abundant clone one base away, this may be a read error. The conserved closing phenylalanine or tryptophan is absent in this CDR3, likely reflecting a read error. The V call is TRBV12-3 or TRBV12-4, the J call TRBJ1-4; D possibly corresponds to TRBD1 (5 bases). CDR3 size: 14 residues. With 2 bases removed from V and 3 bases from J, the gap between germline ends came to 7 bases. DNA of the CDR3: TGTGCCAGCAGTTTAATAGGGGCTAATGAAAAACTGTTTATT. Translation: CASSLIGANEKLFI.

In the case of this clonotype: Given a much more abundant clone one base away, this may be a read error. The genes are TRBV15 and TRBJ2-1; no clear D gene. Germline V gives CDR1 LNHNV, CDR2 YYDKDF (reference sequence). This CDR3 region has 15 residues. This CDR3 reads CATNPAGASYNEKFF. For the CDR3, the DNA is TGTGCCACTAACCCGGCCGGAGCTTCCTACAATGAGAAGTTCTTC.

This clonotype showed up just a few times. The rearrangement links TRBV12-3 or TRBV12-4 to TRBJ1-1; D not certain. The CDR3 totals 14 residues. With 6 bases removed from V and 3 bases from J, the gap between germline ends came to 14 bases. The CDR3 DNA sequence: TGTGCCAGCAGACCTTCTAGGGATGACACTGAAGCTTTCTTT. Its protein is CASRPSRDDTEAFF.

This clonotype was counted at least ten times. V and J are TRBV6-1 and TRBJ2-5; D uncertain. This CDR3 is 14 amino acids long. V lost 1 base to trimming and J lost 4 bases, with 10 bases between them. CDR1 MNHNS and CDR2 SASEGT come from the germline V gene. In DNA, the CDR3 is TGTGCCAGCAGTGAAGACGGAAGGTTAGAGACCCAGTACTTC. This encodes CASSEDGRLETQYF.

This clonotype was seen only a few times. In DNA form, the CDR3 reads TGTGCCAGCAGCCAATCGGAGGGTAATCAGCCCCAGCATTTT. Its protein is CASSQSEGNQPQHF. The J gene is TRBJ1-5, the V gene TRBV7-9; unclear D gene. The germline V gene has CDR1 SEHNR and CDR2 FQNEAQ (reference sequence). Trimming cost V 5 bases and J 4 bases, with 12 bases left between them. The CDR3 length is 14 residues.

Of note for this clonotype: A far larger clone is only one base removed, so a read error is likely. The chain has TRBV6-6 and TRBJ2-3; D uncertain. This CDR3 is built from 14 residues. Germline CDR1 MNHNY, CDR2 SVGAGI (reference sequence). The V end was cut by 3 bases, the J end by 3 bases, with 10 bases between. CDR3 bases: TGTGCCAGCAGTTATGGCGGTAGAACAGATACGCAGTATTTT. Its translation is CASSYGGRTDTQYF.

The rearrangement uses TRBV30 and TRBJ1-4, with D tentatively TRBD1 (5 bases). Looked up from germline, CDR1 is GTSNPN and CDR2 is SVGIG (reference sequence). The CDR3 contains 14 residues. V dropped 1 base and J dropped 3 bases, with 9 bases sitting between them. The CDR3 nucleotides are TGTGCCTGGAGTGAGGGGAGAGCTAATGAAAAACTGTTTTTT. Its translation: CAWSEGRANEKLFF.

This clonotype was observed at least ten times. The V gene is TRBV11-2, the J gene TRBJ2-1; 9 positions agree with TRBD2. Germline V gives CDR1 SGHAT, CDR2 FQNNGV. The CDR3 consists of 17 residues. V was clipped by 5 bases and J by 2 bases; unmatched bases: 10. In DNA form, the CDR3 reads TGTGCCAGCAGCCCCGAGGGACTAGCACTACCCTACAATGAGCAGTTCTTC. This codes for CASSPEGLALPYNEQFF.

The chain employs TRBV29-1 and TRBJ2-5; 7 nucleotides align to TRBD2. The junction had 18 bases not matched to a gene; V was cut back by 3 bases and J by 5 bases. There are 17 residues in the CDR3. CDR1 is SQVTM and CDR2 is ANQGSEA in the germline V gene. CDR3 residues: CSVDGMTSRSAGETQYF. In DNA form, the CDR3 reads TGCAGCGTTGATGGTATGACTAGCAGGAGTGCAGGGGAGACCCAGTACTTC. The full variable domain, completed using reference TRBV29-1 and TRBJ2-5, is SAVISQKPSRDICQRGTSLTIQCQVDSQVTMMFWYRQQPGQSLTLIATANQGSEATYESGFVIDKFPISRPNLTFSTLTVSNMSPEDSSIYLCSVDGMTSRSAGETQYFGPGTRLLVL.

This clonotype was seen a single time. The V call is TRBV4-1, the J call TRBJ2-3; D may be TRBD2 (7 bases). This CDR3 contains 16 residues. Looked up from germline, CDR1 is MGHRA and CDR2 is YSYEKL. Trimming cost V 5 bases and J 8 bases, with 23 bases left between them. This CDR3 reads CASSYRGRGKAGTQYF. CDR3 nucleotide sequence: TGCGCCAGCAGCTACCGAGGGAGGGGGAAAGCAGGTACGCAGTATTTT.

This clonotype was recorded many times. The chain joins TRBV7-6 to TRBJ1-3; TRBD1 aligns across 8 bases. The CDR3 consists of 16 residues. CDR1 is SGHVS and CDR2 is FNYEAQ in the germline V gene. Trimming cost V 5 bases and J 0 bases; bases outside gene matches: 6. The chain's CDR3 is CASSPRTGPSGNTIYF. The CDR3 region has the DNA TGTGCCAGCAGCCCCAGGACAGGGCCCTCTGGAAACACCATATATTTT.

The sample holds many counts of this clonotype. J is TRBJ2-6 and V is TRBV11-1; TRBD2 might be the D (6 bases). V dropped 0 bases and J dropped 0 bases, with 12 bases sitting between them. The CDR3 consists of 18 residues. Germline CDR1 SGHAT, CDR2 FQDESV (reference sequence). CDR3 DNA sequence: TGTGCCAGCAGCTTAGCGGAGGGACCGGGCTCTGGGGCCAACGTCCTGACTTTC. It codes for CASSLAEGPGSGANVLTF.

The chain couples TRBV2 to TRBJ2-7, with D possibly being TRBD2 (6 bases). With 3 bases removed from V and 7 bases from J, the gap between germline ends came to 16 bases. Per the germline V gene, CDR1 is SNHLY and CDR2 is FYNNEI. The CDR3 has 14 amino acids. The CDR3 bases are TGTGCCAGCAGTGACCCCATAGGTGCGGGAGAGCAGTACTTC. It translates to CASSDPIGAGEQYF.

This clonotype has at least ten counts. The rearrangement links TRBV6-5 to TRBJ1-2, with D tentatively TRBD1 (6 bases). The V end lost 5 bases, the J end lost 8 bases, and 15 bases lay between the germline ends. The germline V gene encodes CDR1 MNHEY and CDR2 SVGAGI. There are 13 residues in the CDR3. DNA for the CDR3: TGTGCCAGCAGTCGCCAACAGGGTCTGGGCTACACCTTC. This codes for CASSRQQGLGYTF.

This clonotype was detected many times. J is TRBJ2-1 and V is TRBV14; D is possibly TRBD2 (6 bases). Germline V CDR1 and CDR2: SGHDN, FVKESK. CDR3 length equals 16 residues. V lost 0 bases to trimming and J lost 6 bases, with 15 bases between them. CDR3 in DNA: TGTGCCAGCAGCCAAGATCTGGAGGGAGTTTCCAATGAGCAGTTCTTC. Translating it yields CASSQDLEGVSNEQFF.

The sample holds a few counts of this clonotype. The rearrangement joins TRBV11-2 to TRBJ2-1, with 8 bases matching TRBD1. The CDR3 length is 15 residues. The germline V gene has CDR1 SGHAT and CDR2 FQNNGV. After removal of 0 bases from V and 5 bases from J, the junction contained 3 bases not matched to a gene. Here the CDR3 reads CASSLDNRGNNEQFF. As DNA, the CDR3 is TGTGCCAGCAGCTTAGATAACAGGGGGAACAATGAGCAGTTCTTC. Full variable domain (missing parts from reference TRBV11-2 and TRBJ2-1): EAGVAQSPRYKIIEKRQSVAFWCNPISGHATLYWYQQILGQGPKLLIQFQNNGVVDDSQLPKDRFSAERLKGVDSTLKIQPAKLEDSAVYLCASSLDNRGNNEQFFGPGTRLTVL.

This clonotype turned up a few times. The V gene is TRBV5-6, the J gene TRBJ2-7; D remains unclear. V lost 2 bases and J 1 base, leaving 13 bases between the germline ends. The CDR3 consists of 15 residues. The germline V gene has CDR1 SGHDT and CDR2 YYEEEE. The CDR3 loop is CASSFGNPTSYEQYF. DNA of the CDR3: TGTGCCAGCAGCTTTGGGAATCCTACGTCCTACGAGCAGTACTTC.

The chain employs TRBV27 and TRBJ2-7; 7 nucleotides agree with TRBD1. J gave up 7 bases and V 2 bases, and 8 bases lay outside the gene matches. There are 14 residues in the CDR3. Germline CDR1 is MNHEY and CDR2 is SMNVEV (reference sequence). CDR3 loop: CASSLGTGVREQYF. The CDR3 DNA is TGTGCCAGCAGTTTAGGTACAGGGGTCCGGGAGCAGTACTTC.

This clonotype was seen more than once but under ten times. This chain links TRBV11-2 with TRBJ2-7, with D perhaps matching TRBD1 (6 bases). The germline gives CDR1 SGHAT, CDR2 FQNNGV. V was cut by 1 base and J by 4 bases, with 11 bases left in between. The CDR3 runs 14 residues. CDR3 region: CASSLVVDSYEQYF. CDR3 DNA: TGTGCCAGCAGCTTAGTAGTGGACAGTTACGAGCAGTACTTC.

This clonotype was detected ten times or more. V usage is TRBV7-6 and J usage is TRBJ2-7, with 9 nucleotides matching TRBD1. The germline V gene encodes CDR1 SGHVS and CDR2 FNYEAQ. The CDR3 length is 16 residues. The junction had 4 bases not matched to a gene; V was cut back by 0 bases and J by 1 base. The DNA of the CDR3 is TGTGCCAGCAGCTTAGCTAGGACAGGGGAGTCCTACGAGCAGTACTTC. Amino acids: CASSLARTGESYEQYF.

The chain carries TRBV5-1 and TRBJ2-5; TRBD1 aligns across 10 bases. The V gene end was trimmed by 2 bases and the J gene end by 2 bases; junction bases not matched to a gene: 3. CDR1 is SGHRS and CDR2 is YFSETQ in the germline V gene. The CDR3 consists of 15 residues. CDR3: CASSFGDRGQETQYF. DNA for the CDR3: TGCGCCAGCAGCTTTGGGGACAGGGGACAAGAGACCCAGTACTTC.

The chain has TRBV20-1 and TRBJ1-5; D is unresolved. The CDR3 runs 16 residues. Per the germline V gene, CDR1 is DFQATT and CDR2 is SNEGSKA (reference sequence). The V end was cut by 0 bases, the J end by 3 bases, with 15 bases between. CDR3 in DNA: TGCAGTGCTAGAGATCTGGGCGAGGAGGTCAATCAGCCCCAGCATTTT. Translated: CSARDLGEEVNQPQHF.